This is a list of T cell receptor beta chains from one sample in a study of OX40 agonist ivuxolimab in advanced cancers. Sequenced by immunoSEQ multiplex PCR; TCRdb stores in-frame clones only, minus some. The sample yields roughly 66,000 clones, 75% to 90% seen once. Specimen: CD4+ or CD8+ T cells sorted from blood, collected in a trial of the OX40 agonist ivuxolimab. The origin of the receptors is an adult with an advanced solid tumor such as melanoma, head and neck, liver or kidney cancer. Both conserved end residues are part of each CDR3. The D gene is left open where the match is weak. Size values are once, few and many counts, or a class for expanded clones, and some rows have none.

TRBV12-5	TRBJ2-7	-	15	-	CASGLVHGGLYEQYF	TGTGCTAGTGGTTTGGTACACGGAGGGTTGTACGAGCAGTACTTC
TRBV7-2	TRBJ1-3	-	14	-	CASSLNRAGNTIYF	TGTGCCAGCAGCTTAAACAGGGCTGGAAACACCATATATTTT
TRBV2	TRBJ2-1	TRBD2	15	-	CASRGLAGAVGEQFF	TGTGCCAGCAGGGGACTAGCGGGAGCGGTCGGTGAGCAGTTCTTC
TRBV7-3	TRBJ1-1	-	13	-	CASSLQENTEAFF	TGTGCCAGCAGCTTACAAGAGAACACTGAAGCTTTCTTT
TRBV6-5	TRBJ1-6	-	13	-	CASSEVRRSPLHF	TGTGCCAGCAGTGAAGTGCGGAGGTCACCCCTCCACTTT
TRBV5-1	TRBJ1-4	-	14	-	CASSLSGTNEKLFF	TGCGCCAGCAGCTTGTCGGGAACTAATGAAAAACTGTTTTTT
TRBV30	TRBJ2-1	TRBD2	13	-	CAWSQGLVGEQFF	TGTGCCTGGAGCCAAGGACTAGTGGGTGAGCAGTTCTTC
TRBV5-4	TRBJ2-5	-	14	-	CASSDGGFKETQYF	TGTGCCAGCAGCGATGGGGGGTTTAAGGAGACCCAGTACTTC
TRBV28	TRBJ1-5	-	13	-	CASSSGSNQPQHF	TGTGCCAGCAGTTCTGGTAGCAATCAGCCCCAGCATTTT
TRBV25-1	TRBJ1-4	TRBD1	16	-	CASSELGGQNNEKLFF	TGTGCCAGCAGTGAATTAGGGGGACAGAATAATGAAAAACTGTTTTTT
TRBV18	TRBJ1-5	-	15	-	CASSPSGTPNQPQHF	TGTGCCAGCTCACCCTCCGGGACACCCAATCAGCCCCAGCATTTT
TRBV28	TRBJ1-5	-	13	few	CASSLVGNQPQHF	TGTGCCAGCAGTTTAGTGGGAAATCAGCCCCAGCATTTT
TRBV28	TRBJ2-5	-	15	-	CASSFGDAGRETQYF	TGTGCCAGCAGTTTCGGTGACGCGGGGCGGGAGACCCAGTACTTC
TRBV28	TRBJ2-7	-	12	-	CASSLQYYEQYF	TGTGCCAGCAGTTTACAGTACTACGAGCAGTACTTC
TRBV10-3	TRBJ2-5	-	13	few	CAISEVARETQYF	TGTGCCATCAGTGAGGTAGCGAGGGAGACCCAGTACTTC
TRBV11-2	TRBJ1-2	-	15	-	CASSLTRVSNYGYTF	TGTGCCAGCAGCTTAACGAGGGTCTCTAACTATGGCTACACCTTC
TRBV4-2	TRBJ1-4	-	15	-	CASSQEVRTSEKLFF	TGTGCCAGCAGCCAAGAGGTTAGGACATCTGAAAAACTGTTTTTT
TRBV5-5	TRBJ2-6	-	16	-	CASSLYLSSGANVLTF	TGTGCCAGCAGCTTGTATCTCTCCTCTGGGGCCAACGTCCTGACTTTC
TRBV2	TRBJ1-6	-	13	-	CASIPTAAPPLHF	TGTGCCAGCATACCCACGGCGGCTCCGCCCCTCCACTTT
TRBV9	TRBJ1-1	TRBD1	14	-	CASSVTGVGTEAFF	TGTGCCAGCAGCGTTACAGGGGTTGGGACTGAAGCTTTCTTT
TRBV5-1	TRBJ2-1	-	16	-	CASSLEGRPLGNEQFF	TGCGCCAGCAGCTTGGAAGGCAGACCCCTGGGCAATGAGCAGTTCTTC
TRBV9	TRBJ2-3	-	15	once	CASSVGGSLTDTQYF	TGTGCCAGCAGCGTAGGAGGGAGTCTCACAGATACGCAGTATTTT
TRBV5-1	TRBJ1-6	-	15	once	CASSSVGPTDSPLHF	TGCGCCAGCAGCTCGGTGGGGCCGACCGATTCACCCCTCCACTTT
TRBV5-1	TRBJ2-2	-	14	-	CASSYGGYTGELFF	TGCGCCAGCAGCTACGGCGGGTACACCGGGGAGCTGTTTTTT
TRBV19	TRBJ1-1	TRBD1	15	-	CASRRGQEQGTEAFF	TGTGCCAGCAGAAGGGGACAGGAGCAAGGTACTGAAGCTTTCTTT
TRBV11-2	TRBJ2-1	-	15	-	CASSLAGLLGNEQFF	TGTGCCAGCAGCTTAGCGGGACTTCTAGGGAATGAGCAGTTCTTC
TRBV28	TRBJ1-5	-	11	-	CASSLSGPQHF	TGTGCCAGCAGTCTCTCGGGGCCCCAGCATTTT
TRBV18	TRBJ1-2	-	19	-	CASSPNRPKATNPRRGYTF	TGTGCCAGCTCCCCTAATCGGCCGAAAGCGACTAACCCTAGACGGGGCTACACCTTC
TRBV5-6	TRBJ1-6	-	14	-	CASSPGRRNSPLHF	TGTGCCAGCAGTCCGGGACGTAGAAATTCACCCCTCCACTTT
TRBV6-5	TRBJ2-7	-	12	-	CASSYSRHEQYF	TGTGCCAGCAGTTACTCGAGACACGAGCAGTACTTC
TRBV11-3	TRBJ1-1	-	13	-	CASSFRVNTEAFF	TGTGCCAGCAGCTTCAGGGTGAACACTGAAGCTTTCTTT
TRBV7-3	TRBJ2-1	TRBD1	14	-	CASSPRQGNNEQFF	TGTGCCAGCAGCCCACGACAGGGAAATAATGAGCAGTTCTTC
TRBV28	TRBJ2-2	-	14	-	CASRIRTNSGELFF	TGTGCCAGCAGGATTAGGACTAACTCCGGGGAGCTGTTTTTT
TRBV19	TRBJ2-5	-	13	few	CASSIGGKKTQYF	TGTGCCAGTAGTATTGGGGGGAAGAAGACCCAGTACTTC
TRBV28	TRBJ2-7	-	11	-	CASSLTYEQYF	TGTGCCAGCAGTCTCACCTACGAGCAGTACTTC
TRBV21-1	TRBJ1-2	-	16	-	CASSAAPGQGSYGYTF	TGTGCCAGCAGCGCGGCCCCCGGACAGGGATCCTATGGCTACACCTTC
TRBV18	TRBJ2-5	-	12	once	CASSRQQETQYF	TGTGCCAGCTCACGACAACAAGAGACCCAGTACTTC
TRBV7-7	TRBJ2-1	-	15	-	CASSASPQADDEQFF	TGTGCCAGCAGCGCCAGCCCTCAAGCAGACGATGAGCAGTTCTTC
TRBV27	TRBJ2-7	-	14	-	CASSGQGRHYEQYF	TGTGCCAGCAGTGGGCAGGGACGCCACTACGAGCAGTACTTC
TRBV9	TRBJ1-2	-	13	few	CASSVGPWDGYTF	TGTGCCAGCAGCGTAGGGCCTTGGGATGGCTACACCTTC
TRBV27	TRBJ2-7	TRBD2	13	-	CASKLASAGEQYF	TGTGCCAGTAAACTAGCGTCAGCGGGGGAGCAGTACTTC
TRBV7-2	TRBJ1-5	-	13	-	CASSLDRFQPQHF	TGTGCCAGCAGCTTAGACAGGTTTCAGCCCCAGCATTTT
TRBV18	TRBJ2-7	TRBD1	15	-	CASSPPRTGASEQYF	TGTGCCAGCTCACCACCTCGGACAGGGGCTAGCGAGCAGTACTTC
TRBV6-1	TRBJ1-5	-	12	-	CASSLLSTTQHF	TGTGCCAGCAGTTTACTATCCACGACCCAGCATTTT
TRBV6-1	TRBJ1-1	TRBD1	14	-	CASSAQGAVTEAFF	TGTGCCAGCAGTGCACAGGGGGCAGTTACTGAAGCTTTCTTT
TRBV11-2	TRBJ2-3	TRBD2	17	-	CASSLGGAGGYTDTQYF	TGTGCCAGCAGCTTAGGGGGAGCGGGGGGGTACACAGATACGCAGTATTTT
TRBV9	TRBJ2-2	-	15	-	CASSRVGRGAGELFF	TGTGCCAGCAGCCGTGTTGGTAGGGGCGCCGGGGAGCTGTTTTTT
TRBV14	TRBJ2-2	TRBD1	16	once	CASSQGTGVRTGELFF	TGTGCCAGCAGCCAAGGGACAGGGGTTCGCACCGGGGAGCTGTTTTTT
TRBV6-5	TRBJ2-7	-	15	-	CASSYSVGWTYEQYF	TGTGCCAGCAGTTACTCTGTCGGATGGACCTACGAGCAGTACTTC
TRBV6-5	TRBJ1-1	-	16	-	CASSYSNPGRLPEAFF	TGTGCCAGCAGTTACTCGAATCCAGGGCGATTGCCTGAAGCTTTCTTT
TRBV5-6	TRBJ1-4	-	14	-	CASSLRQSNEKLFF	TGTGCCAGCAGCTTGAGGCAAAGCAATGAAAAACTGTTTTTT
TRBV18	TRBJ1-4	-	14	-	CASSRGSANEKLFF	TGTGCCAGCTCACGCGGGTCGGCTAATGAAAAACTGTTTTTT
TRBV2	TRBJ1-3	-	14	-	CASSARVSGNTIYF	TGTGCCAGCAGCGCCAGGGTTTCTGGAAACACCATATATTTT
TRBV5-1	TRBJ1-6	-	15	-	CASSLMGPYNSPLHF	TGCGCCAGCAGCTTAATGGGACCCTATAATTCACCCCTCCACTTT